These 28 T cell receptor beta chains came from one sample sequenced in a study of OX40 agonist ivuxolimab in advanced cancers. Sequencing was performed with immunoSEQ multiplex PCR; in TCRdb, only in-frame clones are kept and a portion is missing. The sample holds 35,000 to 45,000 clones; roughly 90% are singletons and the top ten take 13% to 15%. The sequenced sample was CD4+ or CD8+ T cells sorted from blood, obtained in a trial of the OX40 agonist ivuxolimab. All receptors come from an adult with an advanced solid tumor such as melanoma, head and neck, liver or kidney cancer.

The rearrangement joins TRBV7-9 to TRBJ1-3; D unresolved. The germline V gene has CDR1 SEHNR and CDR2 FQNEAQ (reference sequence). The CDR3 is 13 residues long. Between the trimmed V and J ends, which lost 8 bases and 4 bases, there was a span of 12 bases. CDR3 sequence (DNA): TGTGCCAGCGGCCCCGCCGTGGGAAACACCATATATTTT. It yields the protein CASGPAVGNTIYF.

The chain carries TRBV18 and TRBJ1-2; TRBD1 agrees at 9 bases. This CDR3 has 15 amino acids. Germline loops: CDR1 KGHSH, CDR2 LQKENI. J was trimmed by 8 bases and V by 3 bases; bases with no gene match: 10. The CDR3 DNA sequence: TGTGCCAGCTCACCCGGTGGACAGGGGATTTGGGGCTACACCTTC. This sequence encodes CASSPGGQGIWGYTF. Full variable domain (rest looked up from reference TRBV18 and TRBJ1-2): NAGVMQNPRHLVRRRGQEARLRCSPMKGHSHVYWYRQLPEEGLKFMVYLQKENIIDESGMPKERFSAEFPKEGPSILRIQQVVRGDSAAYFCASSPGGQGIWGYTFGSGTRLTVV.

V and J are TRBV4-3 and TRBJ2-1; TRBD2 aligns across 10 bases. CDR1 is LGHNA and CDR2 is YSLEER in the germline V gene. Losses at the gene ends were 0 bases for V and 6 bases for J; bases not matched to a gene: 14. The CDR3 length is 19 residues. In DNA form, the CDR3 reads TGCGCCAGCAGCCAAGAAGTTGTATTTATAGCGGGAGGCAGCAATGAGCAGTTCTTC. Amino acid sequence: CASSQEVVFIAGGSNEQFF.

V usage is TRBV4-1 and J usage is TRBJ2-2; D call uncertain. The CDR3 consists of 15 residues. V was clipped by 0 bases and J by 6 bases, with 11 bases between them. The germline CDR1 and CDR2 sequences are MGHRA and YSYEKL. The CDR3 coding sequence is TGCGCCAGCAGCCAAGAGGTAGCAGAACCCGGGGAGCTGTTTTTT. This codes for CASSQEVAEPGELFF.

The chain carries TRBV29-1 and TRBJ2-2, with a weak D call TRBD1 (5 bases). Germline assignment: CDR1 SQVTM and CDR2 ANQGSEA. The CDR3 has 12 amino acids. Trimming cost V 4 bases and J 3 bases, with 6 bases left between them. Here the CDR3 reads CSVAGYTGELFF. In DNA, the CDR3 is TGCAGCGTTGCAGGGTACACCGGGGAGCTGTTTTTT.

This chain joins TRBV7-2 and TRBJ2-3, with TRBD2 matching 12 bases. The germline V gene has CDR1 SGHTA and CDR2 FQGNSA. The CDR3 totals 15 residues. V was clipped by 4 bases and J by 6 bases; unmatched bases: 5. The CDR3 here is CASSSLAGGFDTQYF. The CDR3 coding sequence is TGTGCCAGCAGCTCCCTAGCGGGAGGGTTTGATACGCAGTATTTT.

The DNA for the CDR3 is TGTGCCAGCAGCAAGGATGCTAGCCTAATAATCGGGGAGACCCAGTACTTC. Residues: CASSKDASLIIGETQYF. This chain connects TRBV21-1 to TRBJ2-5; the table gives TRBD2 as D, unverified against the DNA. TRBV21-1 is shown as a pseudogene. The CDR3 contains 17 residues.

The CDR3 here is CASSQGAGEYEQYF. CDR3 sequence (DNA): TGCGCCAGCAGCCAAGGAGCGGGGGAGTACGAGCAGTACTTC. V and J are TRBV4-1 and TRBJ2-7; TRBD2 matches 8 bases. The CDR3 runs to 14 residues. The V gene end was trimmed by 1 base and the J gene end by 4 bases; junction bases not matched to a gene: 3. In germline, CDR1 is MGHRA, CDR2 YSYEKL.

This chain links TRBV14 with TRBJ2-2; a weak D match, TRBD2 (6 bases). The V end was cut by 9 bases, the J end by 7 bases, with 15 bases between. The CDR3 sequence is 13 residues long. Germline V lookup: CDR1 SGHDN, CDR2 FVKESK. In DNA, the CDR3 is TGTGCCAGTGGACTACCTAGGGGCGGGGAGCTGTTTTTT. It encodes CASGLPRGGELFF.

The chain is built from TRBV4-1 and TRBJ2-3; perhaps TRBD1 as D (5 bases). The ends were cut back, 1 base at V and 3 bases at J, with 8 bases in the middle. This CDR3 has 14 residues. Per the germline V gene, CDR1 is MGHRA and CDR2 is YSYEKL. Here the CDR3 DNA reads TGCGCCAGCAGCCAAGGTAGGGGAACAGATACGCAGTATTTT. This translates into CASSQGRGTDTQYF.

DNA of the CDR3: TGTGCCAGCAGTGAATGGGGCAGGGAGACCCAGTACTTC. Residues: CASSEWGRETQYF. The chain has TRBV2 and TRBJ2-5; D possibly corresponds to TRBD1 (5 bases). CDR1 is SNHLY, CDR2 FYNNEI, per germline. The CDR3 extends over 13 amino acids. Trimming removed 2 bases at V and 5 bases at J, with 9 bases between.

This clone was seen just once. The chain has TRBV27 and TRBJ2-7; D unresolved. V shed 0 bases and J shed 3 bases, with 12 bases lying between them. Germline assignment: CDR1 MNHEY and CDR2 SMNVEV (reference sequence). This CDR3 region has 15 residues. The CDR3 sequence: CASSLSSGPIYEQYF. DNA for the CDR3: TGTGCCAGCAGTTTATCATCAGGCCCGATCTACGAGCAGTACTTC.

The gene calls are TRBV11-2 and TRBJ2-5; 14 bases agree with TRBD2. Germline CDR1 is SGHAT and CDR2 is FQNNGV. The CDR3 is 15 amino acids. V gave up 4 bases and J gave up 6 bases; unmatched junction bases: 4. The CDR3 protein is CASSSGTSGSQTQYF. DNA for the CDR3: TGTGCCAGCAGCTCAGGGACTAGCGGGAGTCAGACCCAGTACTTC.

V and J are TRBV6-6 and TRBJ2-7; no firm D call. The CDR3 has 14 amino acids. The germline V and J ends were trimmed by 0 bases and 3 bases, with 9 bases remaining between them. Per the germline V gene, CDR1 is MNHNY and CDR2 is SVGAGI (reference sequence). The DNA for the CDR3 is TGTGCCAGCAGTTACTCGGGTCTAGTCTACGAGCAGTACTTC. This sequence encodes CASSYSGLVYEQYF.

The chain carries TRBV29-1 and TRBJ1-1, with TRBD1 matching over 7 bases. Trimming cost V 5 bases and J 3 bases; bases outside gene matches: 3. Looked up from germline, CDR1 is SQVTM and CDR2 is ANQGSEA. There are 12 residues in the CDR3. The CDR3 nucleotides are TGCAGCGTTCACAGGGGCGACACTGAAGCTTTCTTT. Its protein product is CSVHRGDTEAFF.

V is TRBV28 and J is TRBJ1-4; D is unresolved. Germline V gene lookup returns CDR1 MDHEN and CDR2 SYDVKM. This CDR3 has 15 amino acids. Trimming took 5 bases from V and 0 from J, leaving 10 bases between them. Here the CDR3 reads CASSTRVATNEKLFF. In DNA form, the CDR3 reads TGTGCCAGCAGTACCCGGGTTGCAACTAATGAAAAACTGTTTTTT.

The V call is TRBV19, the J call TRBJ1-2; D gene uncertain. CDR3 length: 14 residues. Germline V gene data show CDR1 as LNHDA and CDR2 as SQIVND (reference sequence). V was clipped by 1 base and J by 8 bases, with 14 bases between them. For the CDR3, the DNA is TGTGCCAGTAGTATAGGTGCGGCGGTGTACGGCTACACCTTC. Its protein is CASSIGAAVYGYTF.

This CDR3 is CASSLDGQGNSPLHF. The CDR3, as DNA: TGCGCCAGCAGCCTAGACGGACAGGGAAATTCACCCCTCCACTTT. The genes are TRBV4-1 and TRBJ1-6; the match to TRBD1 covers 8 bases. Per germline, CDR1 MGHRA and CDR2 YSYEKL. The CDR3 loop spans 15 amino acids. The V and J ends lost 4 bases and 7 bases, in that order; junction bases with no gene match: 6.

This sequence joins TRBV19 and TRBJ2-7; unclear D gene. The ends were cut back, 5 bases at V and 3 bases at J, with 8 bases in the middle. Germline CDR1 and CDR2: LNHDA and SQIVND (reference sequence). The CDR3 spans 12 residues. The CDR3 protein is CASSSPGYEQYF. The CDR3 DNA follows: TGTGCCAGTAGTTCACCGGGCTACGAGCAGTACTTC.

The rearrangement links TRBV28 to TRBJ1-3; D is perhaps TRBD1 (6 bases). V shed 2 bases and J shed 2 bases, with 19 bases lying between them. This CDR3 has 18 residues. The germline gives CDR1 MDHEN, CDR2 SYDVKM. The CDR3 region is CASSLISRGLAAGNTIYF. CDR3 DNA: TGTGCCAGCAGTTTAATTAGCAGGGGTCTTGCTGCTGGAAACACCATATATTTT.

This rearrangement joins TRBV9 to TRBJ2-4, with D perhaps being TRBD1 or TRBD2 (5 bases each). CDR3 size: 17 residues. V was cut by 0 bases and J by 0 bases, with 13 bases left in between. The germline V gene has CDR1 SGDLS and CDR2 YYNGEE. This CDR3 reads CASSVGDLLGAKNIQYF. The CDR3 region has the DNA TGTGCCAGCAGCGTAGGGGACCTACTTGGAGCCAAAAACATTCAGTACTTC. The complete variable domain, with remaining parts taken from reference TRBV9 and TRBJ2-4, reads DSGVTQTPKHLITATGQRVTLRCSPRSGDLSVYWYQQSLDQGLQFLIQYYNGEERAKGNILERFSAQQFPDLHSELNLSSLELGDSALYFCASSVGDLLGAKNIQYFGAGTRLSVL.

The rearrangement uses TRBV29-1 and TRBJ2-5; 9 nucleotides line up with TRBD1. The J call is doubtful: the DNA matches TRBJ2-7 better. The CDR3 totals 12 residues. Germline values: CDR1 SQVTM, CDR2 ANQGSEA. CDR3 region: CSVEGQGGEQYF. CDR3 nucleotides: TGCAGCGTTGAGGGACAGGGAGGCGAGCAGTACTTC.

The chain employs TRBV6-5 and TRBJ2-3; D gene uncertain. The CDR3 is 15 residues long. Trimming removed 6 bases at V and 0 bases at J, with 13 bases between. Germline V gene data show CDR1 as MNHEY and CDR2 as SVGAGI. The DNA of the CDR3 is TGTGCCAGCAGGCTTTGGCTAGGTAGCACAGATACGCAGTATTTT. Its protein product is CASRLWLGSTDTQYF.

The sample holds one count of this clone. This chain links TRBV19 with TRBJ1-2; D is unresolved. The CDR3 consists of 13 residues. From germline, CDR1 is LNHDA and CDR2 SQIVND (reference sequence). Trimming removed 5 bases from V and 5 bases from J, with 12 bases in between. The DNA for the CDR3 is TGTGCCAGTAGTTTCCAGGAATTTTATGGCTACACCTTC. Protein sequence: CASSFQEFYGYTF.

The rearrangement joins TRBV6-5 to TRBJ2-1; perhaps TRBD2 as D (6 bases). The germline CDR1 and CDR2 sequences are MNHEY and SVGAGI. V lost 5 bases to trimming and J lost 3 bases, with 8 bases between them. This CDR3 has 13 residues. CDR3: CASSLAYYNEQFF. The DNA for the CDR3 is TGTGCCAGCAGTCTAGCGTACTACAATGAGCAGTTCTTC.

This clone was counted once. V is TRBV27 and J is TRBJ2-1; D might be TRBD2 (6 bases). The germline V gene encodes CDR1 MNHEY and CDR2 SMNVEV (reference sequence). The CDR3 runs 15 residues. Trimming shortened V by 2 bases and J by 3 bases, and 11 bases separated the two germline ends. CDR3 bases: TGTGCCAGCAGTTTAGCGGGGCAGATCTACAATGAGCAGTTCTTC. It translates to CASSLAGQIYNEQFF.

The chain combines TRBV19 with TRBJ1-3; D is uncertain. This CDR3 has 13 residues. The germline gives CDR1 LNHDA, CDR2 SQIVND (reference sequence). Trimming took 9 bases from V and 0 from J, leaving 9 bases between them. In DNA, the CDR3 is TGTGCCAGCCGAAGACCCTCTGGAAACACCATATATTTT. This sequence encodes CASRRPSGNTIYF.

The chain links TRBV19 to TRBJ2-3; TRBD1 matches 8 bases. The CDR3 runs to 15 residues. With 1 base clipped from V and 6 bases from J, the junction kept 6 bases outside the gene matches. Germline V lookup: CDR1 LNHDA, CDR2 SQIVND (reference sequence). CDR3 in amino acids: CASSIGTGLPDTQYF. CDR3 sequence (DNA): TGTGCCAGTAGTATAGGGACAGGGCTTCCCGATACGCAGTATTTT.